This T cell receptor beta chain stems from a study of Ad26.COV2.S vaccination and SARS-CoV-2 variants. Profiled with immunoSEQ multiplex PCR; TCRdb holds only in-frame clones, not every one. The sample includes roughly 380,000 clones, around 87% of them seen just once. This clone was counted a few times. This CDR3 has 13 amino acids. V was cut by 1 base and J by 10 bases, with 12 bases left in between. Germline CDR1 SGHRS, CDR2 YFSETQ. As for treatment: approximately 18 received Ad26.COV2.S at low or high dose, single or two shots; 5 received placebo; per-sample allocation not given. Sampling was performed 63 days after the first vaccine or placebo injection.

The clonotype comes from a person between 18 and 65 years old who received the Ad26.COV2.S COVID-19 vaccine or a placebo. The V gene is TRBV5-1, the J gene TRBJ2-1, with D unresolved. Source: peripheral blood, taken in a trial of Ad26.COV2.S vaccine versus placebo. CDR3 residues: CASSLIQAQEQFF. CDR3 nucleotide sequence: TGCGCCAGCAGCTTGATCCAGGCCCAAGAGCAGTTCTTC.